These 5 T cell receptor beta chains came from one sample sequenced in a study of blood T cell repertoires in COVID-19. Some clones are missing from TCRdb's copy, which holds only in-frame ones; the method was immunoSEQ multiplex PCR. The sample contains hundreds of thousands of clones, roughly 86% of which appear only once. Material: peripheral blood. The source of these receptors is a woman of 80 years or more with COVID-19, enrolled during active disease.

This clone was recorded once. The gene calls are TRBV7-2 and TRBJ1-2, with D possibly being TRBD1 (6 bases). The ends were cut back, 1 base at V and 4 bases at J, with 13 bases in the middle. The germline gives CDR1 SGHTA, CDR2 FQGNSA. The length of the CDR3 is 15 residues. In DNA form, the CDR3 reads TGTGCCAGCAGCTTAGGAGGGCAGGGGCCCTATGGCTACACCTTC. It codes for CASSLGGQGPYGYTF.

This clone has just one count. The rearrangement uses TRBV6-2 or TRBV6-3 and TRBJ2-1; 10 bases map to TRBD2. Unmatched junction bases numbered 9, after V lost 5 bases and J lost 8 bases. This CDR3 region has 15 residues. In germline, CDR1 is MNHEY, CDR2 SVGEGT. The CDR3 loop is CASSSGGANFHEQFF. The CDR3, as DNA: TGTGCCAGCAGTAGCGGGGGGGCAAATTTCCATGAGCAGTTCTTC.

This clone came up a few times. The V and J genes are TRBV5-1 and TRBJ1-3; D gene uncertain. The CDR3 runs 15 residues. Trimming took off 4 bases at V and 0 bases at J, with 11 bases between the two ends. The germline gives CDR1 SGHRS, CDR2 YFSETQ. The chain's CDR3 is CASSQDGSSGNTIYF. The DNA for the CDR3 is TGCGCCAGCAGCCAAGACGGGAGCTCTGGAAACACCATATATTTT.

The V and J genes are TRBV21-1 and TRBJ2-5; the table's D call TRBD2 went unverified against the DNA. TRBV21-1 constitutes a pseudogene. CDR3 length: 13 residues. The CDR3 is CANSKTLAETQYF. CDR3 bases: TGTGCCAACTCCAAGACTTTGGCGGAGACCCAGTACTTC.

This clone has only one observation. V and J are TRBV7-9 and TRBJ2-7, with unresolved D. The CDR3 runs 14 residues. V lost 2 bases, J lost 3 bases, and 11 bases lay in between. Germline lookup yields CDR1 SEHNR and CDR2 FQNEAQ (reference sequence). DNA for the CDR3: TGTGCCAGCAGCTTATATGAACAGAGCTACGAGCAGTACTTC. Its translation is CASSLYEQSYEQYF. Based on the CDR3 plus reference TRBV7-9 and TRBJ2-7, the full variable domain is DTGVSQNPRHKITKRGQNVTFRCDPISEHNRLYWYRQTLGQGPEFLTYFQNEAQLEKSRLLSDRFSAERPKGSFSTLEIQRTEQGDSAMYLCASSLYEQSYEQYFGPGTRLTVT.